This T cell receptor beta chain was sequenced for a study of response to subunit inactivated influenza vaccine. Findings and limits, study-wide: Authors suggested each seasonal influenza vaccination recruits few new T cells.

Trimming removed 7 bases at V and 1 base at J, with 13 bases between. Germline CDR1 is LGHNA and CDR2 is YNFKEQ. The CDR3 consists of 14 residues. This clonotype was observed at least ten times. The antigen is not known. One entry per CDR3 protein results from TCRdb running MiXCR on the RT-PCR reads. This sample carries about 570,000 distinct CDR3 sequences, about 11% of them seen once, and the ten largest clones take 9.5% to 12%. These data were also filed under a second study, of T cells expressing NK-cell markers. That publication notes: It was by 5'RACE template switching with UMIs that TCR beta cDNA was made. The study drew TCR beta repertoires from sorted CD3+CD56+NKG2C+, CD3+CD56+NKG2C- and CD3+CD56-NKG2C+ T cells. The CD3+CD56-NKG2C+ fraction of four donors was likewise dominated by these clonotypes. There remained a lack of clarity about HCMV specificity of expanded NKG2C+ T cell clones.

The source is a man aged 50 to 60 who received an inactivated influenza vaccine. This chain joins TRBV4-2 and TRBJ1-1; D gene ambiguous. Source: PBMCs from blood, taken on the day of vaccination. The DNA for the CDR3 is TGTGCCAGCATTTCCGGCGCTTCGAACACTGAAGCTTTCTTT. Translated: CASISGASNTEAFF.